This TCR beta chain was found in a study of T cell responses to AZD1222 COVID-19 vaccine. Study-wide results and limits: Spike-specific TCR breadth and depth went up after people got two AZD1222 doses. Donors skewed white British and female; clonal diversity was possibly underestimated. Researchers report vaccine-associated CD4 TCRs spanning spike, with dominance at 160-218 and 743-854.

Repertoires were generated with immunoSEQ multiplex PCR, while TCRdb's copy carries only in-frame clones and drops some. Of some 110,000 clones listed, around 89% were seen once; the top ten hold approximately 3.4%. On this clone itself: Its target is unknown.

This specimen consisted of peripheral blood, obtained 28 days after the second AZD1222 dose. The source is an adult who received the AZD1222 COVID-19 vaccine.

CDR3 residues: CASRPQGNNSPLHF. In nucleotides, the CDR3 is TGTGCCAGCAGGCCCCAGGGAAATAATTCACCCCTCCACTTT. J is TRBJ1-6 and V is TRBV28; TRBD1 is a possible D gene (5 bases). Trimming stripped 6 bases from V and 5 bases from J, with 11 bases between. CDR3 length: 14 residues. Germline CDR1 reads MDHEN; CDR2 reads SYDVKM.